The entry below describes one T cell receptor beta chain. The target of this receptor is not known. Base qualities are not provided; no much larger clone lies one nucleotide away. The immunoSEQ Assay, a bias-controlled multiplex PCR, was used to amplify TCRbeta CDR3 regions from genomic DNA. The original methods were these. The number of nucleated cells in each sample was estimated by amplification of reference gene primers within the assay. Sequence reads were collapsed and filtered to measure the absolute abundance of every unique TCRbeta CDR3 rearrangement. For each sample, productive Simpson clonality was calculated by taking the square root of Simpson's diversity index across productive rearrangements. TCRdb's version of the immuneACCESS table is confined to in-frame rearrangements and falls short of the full clone set. An unresolved V gene accounts for under half of the shortfall where checked; the remainder is of unknown origin. For V, J and clone size, that table is used; D and trimming come from the DNA. Within this sample are 490,000 or so clones, with 85% to 90% of them counted one time only. The ten largest clones capture 1.5% to 2% of the sample.

The data were taken from a study of blood T cell repertoires in COVID-19 (dated by TCRdb to about 2020). At the level of the whole study: Samples covering the acute and convalescent phases of COVID-19 were provided by collaborators in the United States, Italy and Spain. Where available, HLA class I and class II types were obtained from metadata supplied by the sample provider rather than from assay-based typing. The prospective study material was composed of cDNA or gDNA derived from T cells, B-cell-depleted T cells, or PBMCs. The sample metadata nearly always contained a de-identified subject ID, COVID-19 status, age in years and sex. Subjects who had been exposed to COVID-19, were actively infected with it, or had recovered from it provided the deeply sampled blood TCRbeta repertoires that made up the dataset. The repertoires were made available in a free public database intended to serve as a resource for research on the immune response to SARS-CoV-2. Samples came from the ongoing ImmuneRACE study (first 160 participants) plus 1,254 subjects from 6 global collaborators.

In the prospective study, participants were about 18 to 95 years old, resided in about two dozen geographic areas of the United States, and were enrolled through a virtual design. In the prospective study, participants were assigned to cohorts based on the clinical history participants reported in a screening survey and a study questionnaire. Recovered participants in ImmuneRACE Cohort 3 were defined by two consecutive negative NP/OP PCR tests, clearance by a healthcare professional, or resolution of symptoms. In the prospective study, mobile phlebotomists collected whole blood, serum and a nasopharyngeal or oropharyngeal swab from each participant. Prospective study participants could optionally give additional blood draws and questionnaires over an approximately 2-month period. Blood samples from the prospective study were shipped frozen or at room temperature prior to DNA extraction. In the germline V gene, CDR1 corresponds to MNHNS and CDR2 to SASEGT. The CDR3 starts with the cysteine, ends with the phenylalanine, and has 16 residues. Only the CDR3 DNA is retained, 48 bases long and in frame from the first base. V ends up 4 bases short and J 0 bases short, with an unmatched junction base count of 8.

Paper-wide results and their limitations: The quantity of clinical and demographic metadata differed by source and by participant and was supplied without curation.

The receptor was derived from a woman between 40 and 50 years old who had recovered from COVID-19. This receptor chain uses TRBV6-1 and TRBJ2-7; TRBD2 aligns with 8 central bases. The sample taken for sequencing was PBMCs or T cells enriched from blood (not recorded which). The CDR3 region has the sequence CASSAGGVYYSYEQYF. At the DNA level, the sequence is TGTGCCAGCAGTGCGGGGGGGGTCTATTACTCCTACGAGCAGTACTTC.